This T cell receptor (beta chain) was documented in a study of shared clonotypes between healthy human individuals. Looking at the study overall: The study used three CD4 naive, three CD4 memory, two CD8 naive and one CD8 memory plate per donor.

Here immunoSEQ multiplex PCR was the method, and the copy in TCRdb shows in-frame clones only, minus some. The table has about 2.2 million clones, roughly 93% seen once. Terminally differentiated effector memory CD45RA+ cells were left out of the naive CD8 fraction, which was CD45RO-negative and positively selected for CCR7. J lost 8 bases, V lost 3 bases, and 6 bases had no gene match. The CDR3 spans 15 residues. Germline-derived CDR1 and CDR2 are SGDLS and YYNGEE. The chain has TRBV9 and TRBJ1-4; 11 bases map to TRBD1. Sequencing used naive CD8+ T cells from PBMCs. The TCR was taken from a man between 18 and 29 years old in good health. Some clones in this sample may be carry-over from other donors' samples. In DNA, the CDR3 is TGTGCCAGCAGCGAGACCGGGACAGGGGGGGAAAAACTGTTTTTT. It encodes CASSETGTGGEKLFF. The full variable domain, rest sourced from reference TRBV9 and TRBJ1-4, is DSGVTQTPKHLITATGQRVTLRCSPRSGDLSVYWYQQSLDQGLQFLIQYYNGEERAKGNILERFSAQQFPDLHSELNLSSLELGDSALYFCASSETGTGGEKLFFGSGTQLSVL.